Sequencing of this T cell receptor beta chain was carried out in a study of T cells in Graves' hyperthyroidism and ophthalmopathy. The overall study: Peripheral blood was secured at the point of initial diagnosis, before any treatment. Findings and limits, study-wide: Expanded thyroid clonotypes (above 0.001) were mostly also found in blood.

Details on this clonotype: Its antigen is as yet unknown.

Using RNA transcripts as the source, TCR beta CDR3 regions were amplified. First-round RT-PCR of the TCR CDR3 relied on the HTBI primer set. In TCRdb, the multiplex PCR reads were re-called with MiXCR into one record per CDR3 protein. Among fewer than 850,000 distinct CDR3 sequences listed, around 15% were seen once. In patients aged 18 to 65, hyperthyroidism was newly diagnosed, with duration under 2 months. Clinicians diagnosed patients from clinical symptoms, serum thyroxine and TRAb, thyroid ultrasound and orbital computed tomography. The CDR3 runs to 15 residues. Germline loops: CDR1 LGHDT, CDR2 YNNKEL (reference sequence). The V and J ends lost 3 bases and 0 bases respectively, with 9 bases between them.

What was sequenced was blood. The TCR comes from a man between 45 and 60 years old with Graves' hyperthyroidism. V and J are TRBV3-1 and TRBJ1-3; a possible D gene is TRBD1 (6 bases). CDR3: CASSHRGGSGNTIYF. The CDR3 coding sequence is TGTGCCAGCAGCCACCGAGGGGGCTCTGGAAACACCATATATTTT. The variable domain in full, with the rest retrieved from reference TRBV3-1 and TRBJ1-3, is DTAVSQTPKYLVTQMGNDKSIKCEQNLGHDTMYWYKQDSKKFLKIMFSYNNKELIINETVPNRFSPKSPDKAHLNLHINSLELGDSAVYFCASSHRGGSGNTIYFGEGSWLTVV.